This T cell receptor beta chain is from a study of blood T cell repertoires in COVID-19. Germline V lookup: CDR1 LGHNT, CDR2 FRNRAP. The CDR3 runs to 12 residues. V shed 3 bases and J shed 3 bases, with 5 bases lying between them. This table comes from immunoSEQ multiplex PCR, and its TCRdb copy is limited to in-frame clones, with some not included. This sample has about 170,000 clones, with about 88% found just once. This chain joins TRBV12-5 and TRBJ1-2; no firm D call. Input material: PBMCs or T cells enriched from blood (not recorded which). This clonotype was obtained from a woman between 18 and 30 years old who had recovered from COVID-19. For the CDR3, the DNA is TGTGCTAGTGGTTTACTATACTATGGCTACACCTTC. The encoded protein is CASGLLYYGYTF.